Listed here are 28 T cell receptor beta chains from one sample, sequenced in a study of blood T cell repertoires in COVID-19. The table came from immunoSEQ multiplex PCR; TCRdb's copy has only in-frame clones and leaves some out. Among 310,000 or so clones, over 75% were seen once, and the ten largest hold over 9.5%. Sequencing input: PBMCs or T cells enriched from blood (not recorded which). Receptor source: a woman aged 18-29 years who had recovered from COVID-19.

The chain employs TRBV29-1 and TRBJ1-2; D unclear. Trimming left V 4 bases short and J 0 bases short, with 6 bases between. Germline V gene data show CDR1 as SQVTM and CDR2 as ANQGSEA. The CDR3 runs 12 residues. The CDR3 nucleotides are TGCAGCGTTGTAAAAACTAACTATGGCTACACCTTC. The encoded protein is CSVVKTNYGYTF.

This chain links TRBV19 with TRBJ1-2; tentatively, D is TRBD1 (5 bases). Germline CDR1 is LNHDA and CDR2 is SQIVND (reference sequence). The V gene lost 2 bases and the J gene lost 6 bases, with 16 bases spanning the gap. The CDR3 contains 15 residues. CDR3 nucleotides: TGTGCCAGTAGTATATCCCACGACAGATTGGATGGCTACACCTTC. This gives the protein CASSISHDRLDGYTF.

This chain connects TRBV9 to TRBJ1-2; tentative D call: TRBD1 (6 bases). This CDR3 contains 16 residues. CDR1 and CDR2 from the germline V gene are SGDLS and YYNGEE. V lost 3 bases, J lost 4 bases, and 19 bases lay in between. The CDR3, as DNA: TGTGCCAGCAGCGGGGACGAGGGACAACACGGCTATGGCTACACCTTC. Translated: CASSGDEGQHGYGYTF.

V usage is TRBV7-2 and J usage is TRBJ1-5; D gene unclear. Germline V gene data show CDR1 as SGHTA and CDR2 as FQGNSA. With 4 bases removed from V and 0 bases from J, the gap between germline ends came to 13 bases. This CDR3 is 16 amino acids long. The CDR3: CASSWLGPLSNQPQHF. The CDR3 nucleotides are TGTGCCAGCAGCTGGCTAGGCCCTCTTAGCAATCAGCCCCAGCATTTT.

J is TRBJ1-2 and V is TRBV28, with D maybe TRBD1 (6 bases). V lost 2 bases, J lost 6 bases, and 16 bases lay in between. The CDR3 is made up of 15 amino acids. Germline assignment: CDR1 MDHEN and CDR2 SYDVKM. The CDR3 protein is CASSLNGPGDNGYTF. The CDR3 coding sequence is TGTGCCAGCAGTTTAAATGGACCAGGGGATAATGGCTACACCTTC.

The chain uses TRBV7-2 and TRBJ1-1; tentative D call: TRBD1 (5 bases). Trimming stripped 1 base from V and 2 bases from J, with 11 bases between. The CDR3 length is 15 residues. Germline CDR1 is SGHTA and CDR2 is FQGNSA. CDR3 nucleotides: TGTGCCAGCAGCTTAGGGGGCATGAGTAACACTGAAGCTTTCTTT. This gives the protein CASSLGGMSNTEAFF.

V usage is TRBV19 and J usage is TRBJ1-2; D is unclear. Trimming took 5 bases from V and 8 from J, leaving 21 bases between them. Looked up from germline, CDR1 is LNHDA and CDR2 is SQIVND (reference sequence). The CDR3 spans 15 residues. The CDR3 sequence is CASSPPRPHAGGYTF. CDR3 in DNA: TGTGCCAGTAGTCCTCCACGCCCACACGCGGGAGGCTACACCTTC.

The chain couples TRBV10-3 to TRBJ2-4; 7 bases line up with TRBD1. This CDR3 is 13 amino acids long. J was trimmed by 8 bases and V by 4 bases; bases with no gene match: 5. CDR1 is ENHRY and CDR2 is SYGVKD in the germline V gene. The CDR3 region is CAISGQGVDIQYF. In DNA form, the CDR3 reads TGTGCCATCAGTGGGCAGGGGGTGGACATTCAGTACTTC.

The CDR3 loop is CASSQPLGTSNEQFF. The CDR3 DNA sequence: TGCGCCAGCAGCCAACCTCTCGGGACTAGCAATGAGCAGTTCTTC. The chain carries TRBV4-1 and TRBJ2-1; 8 bases line up with TRBD2. This CDR3 has 15 residues. Germline V gene lookup returns CDR1 MGHRA and CDR2 YSYEKL. The trim removed 2 bases at V and 6 bases at J, leaving 6 bases unmatched.

V usage is TRBV2 and J usage is TRBJ2-1, with a tentative D call TRBD2 (6 bases). The CDR3 runs 14 residues. V gave up 3 bases and J gave up 9 bases, with 15 bases separating them. Per germline, CDR1 SNHLY and CDR2 FYNNEI. CDR3 sequence: CASSEGLLGPEQFF. CDR3 bases: TGTGCCAGCAGTGAGGGACTCCTCGGTCCTGAGCAGTTCTTC.

J is TRBJ1-6 and V is TRBV7-9; D call uncertain. Trimming left V 0 bases short and J 7 bases short, with 7 bases between. This CDR3 has 14 amino acids. Germline values: CDR1 SEHNR, CDR2 FQNEAQ (reference sequence). This CDR3 is CASSLASGNSPLHF. CDR3 sequence (DNA): TGTGCCAGCAGCTTAGCGTCCGGGAATTCACCCCTCCACTTT.

The table lists this clone with a few counts. V gene TRBV7-9 combines with J gene TRBJ2-7; a possible D gene is TRBD2 (5 bases). Germline-derived CDR1 and CDR2 are SEHNR and FQNEAQ (reference sequence). The CDR3 is 14 residues long. The V end was cut by 1 base, the J end by 3 bases, with 10 bases between. This CDR3 reads CASSLEASIYEQYF. The CDR3, as DNA: TGTGCCAGCAGCTTAGAGGCTAGCATCTACGAGCAGTACTTC.

The chain carries TRBV6-1 and TRBJ1-2, with D maybe TRBD1 (5 bases). The V gene lost 4 bases and the J gene lost 0 bases, with 15 bases spanning the gap. This CDR3 has 16 residues. The germline V gene encodes CDR1 MNHNS and CDR2 SASEGT. DNA for the CDR3: TGTGCCAGCAGTGTTGCTGGGGCCCCAGCTAACTATGGCTACACCTTC. Translated, it gives CASSVAGAPANYGYTF.

The chain is built from TRBV5-1 and TRBJ1-1; D unresolved. V lost 1 base and J 5 bases, leaving 15 bases between the germline ends. Germline values: CDR1 SGHRS, CDR2 YFSETQ. The CDR3 is 15 residues long. CDR3 sequence reads: CASSLIGPGKTEAFF. In DNA, the CDR3 is TGCGCCAGCAGCTTGATCGGGCCGGGAAAGACTGAAGCTTTCTTT.

The V and J genes are TRBV10-1 and TRBJ2-7; maybe TRBD1 (5 bases). With 3 bases removed from V and 3 bases from J, the gap between germline ends came to 9 bases. CDR1 and CDR2 (germline): WNHNN, SYGVQD (reference sequence). The length of the CDR3 is 13 residues. The CDR3 reads CASSELQVYEQYF. In nucleotides, the CDR3 is TGCGCCAGCAGTGAATTACAGGTCTACGAGCAGTACTTC.

This clone was recorded at least ten times. The J gene is TRBJ1-6, the V gene TRBV2; D gene uncertain. Germline V gene lookup returns CDR1 SNHLY and CDR2 FYNNEI. Trimming took 2 bases from V and 0 from J, leaving 5 bases between them. This CDR3 is 15 amino acids long. CDR3 region: CASSERRSYNSPLHF. CDR3 in DNA: TGTGCCAGCAGTGAACGTCGCTCCTATAATTCACCCCTCCACTTT.

On this clone: The sample holds other DNA sequences that translate to the same CDR3. The chain carries TRBV5-1 and TRBJ1-2; the match to TRBD1 covers 7 bases. Unmatched junction bases numbered 2, after V lost 0 bases and J lost 3 bases. CDR3 length: 14 residues. The germline CDR1 and CDR2 sequences are SGHRS and YFSETQ. The CDR3 reads CASSLATGDYGYTF. DNA of the CDR3: TGCGCCAGCAGCTTGGCCACAGGGGACTATGGCTACACCTTC.

The chain links TRBV12-5 to TRBJ2-2, with 7 bases identical to TRBD2. V trimming: 1 base; J trimming: 6 bases; junction bases outside the gene matches: 5. The CDR3 spans 15 residues. Germline V gene lookup returns CDR1 LGHNT and CDR2 FRNRAP. The CDR3 protein is CASGLASGRAGELFF. The CDR3 DNA reads TGTGCTAGTGGTTTGGCGTCTGGGAGGGCCGGGGAGCTGTTTTTT.

As regards this clone: The same CDR3 arises from other DNA sequences in this sample as well. The CDR3 DNA reads TGCAGTGCTAGAGGCGGGAATGAGCAGTTCTTC. It specifies CSARGGNEQFF. The rearrangement uses TRBV20-1 and TRBJ2-1, with a weak D call TRBD2 (5 bases). The CDR3 loop spans 11 amino acids. Per germline, CDR1 DFQATT and CDR2 SNEGSKA (reference sequence). V shed 1 base and J shed 7 bases, with 5 bases lying between them.

The V call is TRBV2, the J call TRBJ2-2; 7 bases are a match to TRBD2. Trimming cost V 6 bases and J 1 base; bases outside gene matches: 11. The germline V gene encodes CDR1 SNHLY and CDR2 FYNNEI. There are 17 residues in the CDR3. In DNA form, the CDR3 reads TGTGCCAGCAGGGGAGGGGCGCTAGCGCAGAACACCGGGGAGCTGTTTTTT. The encoded protein is CASRGGALAQNTGELFF.

This chain uses TRBV10-3 with TRBJ2-5; 11 bases are shared with TRBD1. Losses at the gene ends were 5 bases for V and 4 bases for J; bases not matched to a gene: 3. In germline, CDR1 is ENHRY, CDR2 SYGVKD. This CDR3 region has 14 residues. The CDR3 spells CAISRTGGGETQYF. The CDR3 region has the DNA TGTGCCATCAGTCGGACAGGGGGCGGAGAGACCCAGTACTTC.

This clone was counted a single time. The chain links TRBV27 to TRBJ1-5, with a weak D call TRBD1 (5 bases). V was shortened by 4 bases and J by 5 bases, with 12 bases between the two germline ends. Looked up from germline, CDR1 is MNHEY and CDR2 is SMNVEV (reference sequence). This CDR3 has 14 amino acids. The CDR3 nucleotides are TGTGCCAGCAGTTCCGGGCGGGGGTATCAGCCCCAGCATTTT. This sequence encodes CASSSGRGYQPQHF.

The rearrangement links TRBV6-1 to TRBJ1-2; TRBD1 matches at 7 bases. The CDR3 extends over 18 amino acids. Per the germline V gene, CDR1 is MNHNS and CDR2 is SASEGT. The V gene end was trimmed by 3 bases and the J gene end by 5 bases; junction bases not matched to a gene: 18. CDR3 sequence reads: CASSDLWTGGRTGYGYTF. As DNA, the CDR3 is TGTGCCAGCAGTGACCTGTGGACAGGCGGAAGAACAGGGTATGGCTACACCTTC.

The J gene is TRBJ2-1, the V gene TRBV11-3; tentative D call: TRBD2 (6 bases). V was cut by 4 bases and J by 12 bases, with 16 bases left in between. The CDR3 consists of 13 residues. Per the germline V gene, CDR1 is SGHNT and CDR2 is YENEEA. The CDR3 is CASSSQTPSVQFF. The CDR3, as DNA: TGTGCCAGCAGCTCTCAGACCCCTAGCGTGCAGTTCTTC.

The chain has TRBV19 and TRBJ2-7; tentatively, D is TRBD1 (5 bases). The CDR3 sequence is 14 residues long. CDR1 and CDR2 from the germline V gene are LNHDA and SQIVND (reference sequence). The ends were cut back, 3 bases at V and 6 bases at J, with 15 bases in the middle. CDR3 sequence (DNA): TGTGCCAGTAGTATGGCAGGGTGGAGTGGCGAGCAGTACTTC. This encodes CASSMAGWSGEQYF.

The chain combines TRBV30 with TRBJ2-7, with D possibly being TRBD2 (5 bases). CDR3 length: 14 amino acids. Looked up from germline, CDR1 is GTSNPN and CDR2 is SVGIG (reference sequence). Trimming pared 0 bases from V and 5 bases from J, leaving 14 bases between. The CDR3 loop is CAWSVRGNNDEQYF. In DNA, the CDR3 is TGTGCCTGGAGTGTACGGGGAAATAACGACGAGCAGTACTTC.

The gene calls are TRBV7-6 and TRBJ2-1, with a weak D call TRBD2 (6 bases). CDR1 is SGHVS, CDR2 FNYEAQ, per germline. V was clipped by 1 base and J by 7 bases, with 11 bases between them. This CDR3 spans 14 amino acids. The CDR3 spells CASSLGSGGNEQFF. For the CDR3, the DNA is TGTGCCAGCAGCTTAGGGAGCGGAGGGAATGAGCAGTTCTTC. The full variable domain, with the rest looked up from reference TRBV7-6 and TRBJ2-1, is GAGVSQSPRYKVTKRGQDVALRCDPISGHVSLYWYRQALGQGPEFLTYFNYEAQQDKSGLPNDRFSAERPEGSISTLTIQRTEQRDSAMYRCASSLGSGGNEQFFGPGTRLTVL.

The V and J genes are TRBV3-1 (or the pseudogene TRBV3-2) and TRBJ2-4, with TRBD2 identical over 9 bases. The V segment lost 0 bases and the J segment 1 base; nucleotides outside the gene matches: 4. From germline, CDR1 is LGHDT and CDR2 YNNKEL (reference sequence). The CDR3 runs to 17 residues. The CDR3 sequence: CASSQDPLAGAKNIQYF. DNA of the CDR3: TGTGCCAGCAGCCAAGATCCCCTAGCGGGGGCCAAAAACATTCAGTACTTC.